This note documents a single T cell receptor (beta chain) sequence. Its antigen remains unknown. Trimming took off 2 bases at V and 9 bases at J, with 15 bases between the two ends. CDR3 length equals 14 residues. Germline V gene lookup returns CDR1 SGDLS and CDR2 YYNGEE. When sampled, the donors appeared nominally healthy, though they likely had unrecorded immune exposures. The sample is drawn from a study of cytomegalovirus exposure and HLA in healthy donors. Study conclusions and caveats: As confirmed in vitro, a few CMV-associated chains were specific for CMV antigens. Cytomegalovirus status, reportedly, was diagnosed with high specificity and sensitivity by the classifier. Per a prior analysis, the majority of TCR beta V segments were productive roughly 90% or roughly 30% of the time.

PCR was performed using 60 Vbeta and 13 Jbeta primers. TCRdb's copy holds only in-frame clones and misses some; the assay was immunoSEQ multiplex PCR. The sample consists of tens of thousands of clones, approximately 84% of them appearing once. The clonotype originates from a woman aged 45-60 years in good health and CMV-seronegative. The material sequenced was PBMCs. J is TRBJ2-1 and V is TRBV9; D is perhaps TRBD2 (6 bases). The CDR3 nucleotides are TGTGCCAGCAGCGTCCCTAGCGCCAAGGGTGAGCAGTTCTTC. Its protein product is CASSVPSAKGEQFF.